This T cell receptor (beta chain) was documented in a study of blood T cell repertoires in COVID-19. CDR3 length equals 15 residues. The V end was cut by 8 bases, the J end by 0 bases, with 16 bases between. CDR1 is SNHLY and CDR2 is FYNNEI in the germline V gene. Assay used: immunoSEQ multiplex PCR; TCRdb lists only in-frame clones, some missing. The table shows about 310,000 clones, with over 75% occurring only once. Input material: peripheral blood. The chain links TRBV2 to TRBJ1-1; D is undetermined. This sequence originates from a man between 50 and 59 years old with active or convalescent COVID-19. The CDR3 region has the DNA TGTGCCAGCGAGGACGGACTTTCTATGAACACTGAAGCTTTCTTT. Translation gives CASEDGLSMNTEAFF.